This T cell receptor beta chain was identified during a study of cytomegalovirus exposure and HLA in healthy donors. The CDR3 contains 13 residues. Germline V gene data show CDR1 as MNHNS and CDR2 as SASEGT. The V end was cut by 8 bases, the J end by 0 bases, with 8 bases between. PCR involved 60 Vbeta and 13 Jbeta primers. Sequencing was performed with immunoSEQ multiplex PCR; in TCRdb, only in-frame clones are kept and a portion is missing. The table lists some 91,000 clones, about 77% of them singletons. The chain has TRBV6-1 and TRBJ1-5; D remains ambiguous. The TCR comes from a man in his forties or fifties in good health and CMV-seronegative. Material: PBMCs. CDR3: CASRLDSNQPQHF. The CDR3 DNA follows: TGTGCCAGCCGACTAGATAGCAATCAGCCCCAGCATTTT.